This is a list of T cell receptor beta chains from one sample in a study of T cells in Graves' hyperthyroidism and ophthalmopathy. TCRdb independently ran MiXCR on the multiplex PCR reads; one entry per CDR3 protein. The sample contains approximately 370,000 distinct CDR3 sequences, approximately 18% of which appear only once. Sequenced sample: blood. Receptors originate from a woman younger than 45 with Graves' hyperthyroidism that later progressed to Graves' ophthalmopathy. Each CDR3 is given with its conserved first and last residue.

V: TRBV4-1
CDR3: CASSQGVAGYEQYF

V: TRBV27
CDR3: CASSALTGNNYGYTF

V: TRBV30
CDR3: CAWDSRGYGYTF

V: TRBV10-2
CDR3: CASRTAGANTEAFF

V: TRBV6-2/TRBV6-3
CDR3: CASTDHGTSYNEQFF

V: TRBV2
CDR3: CASSDYGYTF

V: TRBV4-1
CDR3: CASSSYSGTSRFTDTQYF

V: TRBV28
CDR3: CASSMTGGSSDTQYF

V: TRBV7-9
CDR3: CASITRTGRTYGYTF

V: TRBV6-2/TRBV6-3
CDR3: CASSKPPHNHMMNTGELFF

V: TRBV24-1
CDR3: CATSDPASDSFYNEQFF

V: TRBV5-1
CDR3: CASSSGLAGGGLLGNEQFF

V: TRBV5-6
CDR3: CASSMVGTENSPLHF

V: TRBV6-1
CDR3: CASVLSRAAADTQYF

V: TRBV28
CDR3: CASSSPSGRGVTDTQYF